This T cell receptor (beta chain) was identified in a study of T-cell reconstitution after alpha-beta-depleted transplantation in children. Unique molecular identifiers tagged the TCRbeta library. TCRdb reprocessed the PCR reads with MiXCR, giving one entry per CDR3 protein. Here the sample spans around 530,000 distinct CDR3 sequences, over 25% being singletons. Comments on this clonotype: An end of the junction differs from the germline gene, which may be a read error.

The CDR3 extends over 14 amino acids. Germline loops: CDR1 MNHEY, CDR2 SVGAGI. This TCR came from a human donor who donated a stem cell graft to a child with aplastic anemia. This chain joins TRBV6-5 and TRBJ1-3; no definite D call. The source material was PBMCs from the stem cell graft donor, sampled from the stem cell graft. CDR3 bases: TGTGCCAGCAGTTACTCGAGTACTGGAAACACCATATATTTC. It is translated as CASSYSSTGNTIYF.